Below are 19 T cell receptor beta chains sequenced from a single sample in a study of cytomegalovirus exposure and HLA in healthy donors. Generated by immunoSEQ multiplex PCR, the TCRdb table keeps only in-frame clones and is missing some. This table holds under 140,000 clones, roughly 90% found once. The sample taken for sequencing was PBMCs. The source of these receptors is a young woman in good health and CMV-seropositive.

In DNA form, the CDR3 reads TGTGCCTGGAGTGGAGGTAGCAATCAGCCCCAGCATTTT. This codes for CAWSGGSNQPQHF. This chain links TRBV30 with TRBJ1-5; no firm D call. Trimming stripped 1 base from V and 0 bases from J, with 4 bases between. The CDR3 is made up of 13 amino acids. Per germline, CDR1 GTSNPN and CDR2 SVGIG (reference sequence).

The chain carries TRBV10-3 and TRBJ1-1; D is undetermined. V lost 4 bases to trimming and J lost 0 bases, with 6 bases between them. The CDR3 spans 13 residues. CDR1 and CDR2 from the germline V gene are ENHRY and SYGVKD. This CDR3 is CAISVLLNTEAFF. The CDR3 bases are TGTGCCATCAGTGTACTCCTGAACACTGAAGCTTTCTTT.

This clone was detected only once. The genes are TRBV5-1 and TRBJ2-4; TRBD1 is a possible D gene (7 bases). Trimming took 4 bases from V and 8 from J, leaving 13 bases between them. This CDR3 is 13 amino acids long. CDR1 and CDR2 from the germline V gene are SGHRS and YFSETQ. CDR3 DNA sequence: TGCGCCAGCAGCAAGGGACAGCGGGACATTCAGTACTTC. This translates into CASSKGQRDIQYF.

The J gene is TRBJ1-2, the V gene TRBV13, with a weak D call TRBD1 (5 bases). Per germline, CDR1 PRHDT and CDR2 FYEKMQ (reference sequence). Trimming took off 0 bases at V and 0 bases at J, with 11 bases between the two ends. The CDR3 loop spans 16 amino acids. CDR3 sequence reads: CASSLGGRNPNYGYTF. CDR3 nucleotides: TGTGCCAGCAGCTTAGGGGGGCGGAACCCTAACTATGGCTACACCTTC.

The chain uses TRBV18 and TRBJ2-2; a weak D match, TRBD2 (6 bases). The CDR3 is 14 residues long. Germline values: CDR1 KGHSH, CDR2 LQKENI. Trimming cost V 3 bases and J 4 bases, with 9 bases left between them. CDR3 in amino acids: CASSPGRSTGELFF. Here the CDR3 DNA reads TGTGCCAGCTCACCGGGGAGGAGCACCGGGGAGCTGTTTTTT.

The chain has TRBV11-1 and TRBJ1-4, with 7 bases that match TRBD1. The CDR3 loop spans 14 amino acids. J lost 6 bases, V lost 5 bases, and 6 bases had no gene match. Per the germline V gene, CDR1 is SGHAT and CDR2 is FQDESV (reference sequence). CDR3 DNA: TGTGCCAGCAGCCAGACAGGGCTAGATGAAAAACTGTTTTTT. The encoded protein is CASSQTGLDEKLFF.

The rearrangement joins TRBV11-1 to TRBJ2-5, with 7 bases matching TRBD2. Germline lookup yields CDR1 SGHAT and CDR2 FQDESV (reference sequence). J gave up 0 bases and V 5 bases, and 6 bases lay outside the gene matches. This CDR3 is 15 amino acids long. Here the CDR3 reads CASSGELAHQETQYF. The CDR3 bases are TGTGCCAGCAGCGGGGAACTAGCGCACCAAGAGACCCAGTACTTC.

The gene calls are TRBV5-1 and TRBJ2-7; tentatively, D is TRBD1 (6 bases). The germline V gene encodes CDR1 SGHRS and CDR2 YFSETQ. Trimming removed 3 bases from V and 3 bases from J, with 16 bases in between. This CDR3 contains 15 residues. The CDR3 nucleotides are TGCGCCAGCAGCTCCACCTCGGGACATGTCTACGAGCAGTACTTC. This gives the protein CASSSTSGHVYEQYF.

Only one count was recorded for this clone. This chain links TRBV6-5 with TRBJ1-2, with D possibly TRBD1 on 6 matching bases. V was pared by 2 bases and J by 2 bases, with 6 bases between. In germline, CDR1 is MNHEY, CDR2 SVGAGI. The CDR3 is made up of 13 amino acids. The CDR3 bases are TGTGCCAGCAGTTACGACAGGAACTATGGCTACACCTTC. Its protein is CASSYDRNYGYTF.

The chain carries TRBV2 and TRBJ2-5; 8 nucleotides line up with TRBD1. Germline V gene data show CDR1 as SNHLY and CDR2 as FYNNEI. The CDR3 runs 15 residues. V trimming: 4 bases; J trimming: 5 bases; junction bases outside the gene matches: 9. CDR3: CASSAGTGLWETQYF. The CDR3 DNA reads TGTGCCAGCAGTGCCGGGACAGGACTTTGGGAGACCCAGTACTTC. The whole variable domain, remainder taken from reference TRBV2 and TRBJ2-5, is EPEVTQTPSHQVTQMGQEVILRCVPISNHLYFYWYRQILGQKVEFLVSFYNNEISEKSEIFDDQFSVERPDGSNFTLKIRSTKLEDSAMYFCASSAGTGLWETQYFGPGTRLLVL.

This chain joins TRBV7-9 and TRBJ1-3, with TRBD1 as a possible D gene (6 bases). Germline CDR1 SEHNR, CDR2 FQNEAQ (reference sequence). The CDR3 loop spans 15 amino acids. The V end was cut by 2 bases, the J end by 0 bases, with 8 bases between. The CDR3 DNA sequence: TGTGCCAGCAGCTTACGACAGGTCTCTGGAAACACCATATATTTT. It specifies CASSLRQVSGNTIYF.

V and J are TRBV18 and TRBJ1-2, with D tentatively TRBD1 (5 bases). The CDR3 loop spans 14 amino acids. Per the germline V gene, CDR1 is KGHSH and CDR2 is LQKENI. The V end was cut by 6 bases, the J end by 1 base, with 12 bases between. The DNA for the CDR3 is TGTGCCAGCTCCCAGGGCGCTTTTAACTATGGCTACACCTTC. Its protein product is CASSQGAFNYGYTF.

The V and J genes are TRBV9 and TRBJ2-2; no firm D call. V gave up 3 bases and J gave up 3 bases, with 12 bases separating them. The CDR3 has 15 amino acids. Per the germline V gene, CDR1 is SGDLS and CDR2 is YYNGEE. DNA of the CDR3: TGTGCCAGCAGCGGCCGGTTCCTGGACACCGGGGAGCTGTTTTTT. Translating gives CASSGRFLDTGELFF. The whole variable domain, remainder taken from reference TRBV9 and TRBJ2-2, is DSGVTQTPKHLITATGQRVTLRCSPRSGDLSVYWYQQSLDQGLQFLIQYYNGEERAKGNILERFSAQQFPDLHSELNLSSLELGDSALYFCASSGRFLDTGELFFGEGSRLTVL.

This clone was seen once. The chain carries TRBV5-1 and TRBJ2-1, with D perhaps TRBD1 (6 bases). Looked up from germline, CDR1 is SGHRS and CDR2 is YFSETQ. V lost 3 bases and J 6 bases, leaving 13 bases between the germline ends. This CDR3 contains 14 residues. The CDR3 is CASSSSGRGNEQFF. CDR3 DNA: TGCGCCAGCAGCTCCTCTGGCAGGGGCAATGAGCAGTTCTTC.

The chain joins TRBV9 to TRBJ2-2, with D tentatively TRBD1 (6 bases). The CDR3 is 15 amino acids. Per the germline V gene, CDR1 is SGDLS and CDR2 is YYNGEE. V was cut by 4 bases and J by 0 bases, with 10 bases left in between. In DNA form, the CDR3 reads TGTGCCAGCAGCCCTAGGACAGCGAACACCGGGGAGCTGTTTTTT. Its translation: CASSPRTANTGELFF.

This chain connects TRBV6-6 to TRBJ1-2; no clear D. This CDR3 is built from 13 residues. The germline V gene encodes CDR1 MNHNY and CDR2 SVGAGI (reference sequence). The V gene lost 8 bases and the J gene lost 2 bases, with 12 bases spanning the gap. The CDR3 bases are TGTGCCAGCTTCTCAGCAGGAAACTATGGCTACACCTTC. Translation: CASFSAGNYGYTF.

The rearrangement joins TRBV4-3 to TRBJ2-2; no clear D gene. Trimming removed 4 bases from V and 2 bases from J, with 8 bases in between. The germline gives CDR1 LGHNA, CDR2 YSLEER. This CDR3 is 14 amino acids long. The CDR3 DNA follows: TGCGCCAGCAGCCGCCAGATTAACACCGGGGAGCTGTTTTTT. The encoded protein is CASSRQINTGELFF.

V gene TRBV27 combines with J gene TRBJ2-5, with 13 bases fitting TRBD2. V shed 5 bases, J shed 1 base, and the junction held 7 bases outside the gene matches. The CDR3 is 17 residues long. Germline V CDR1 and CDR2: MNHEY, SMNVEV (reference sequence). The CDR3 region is CASSPSGLAGIQETQYF. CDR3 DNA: TGTGCCAGCAGTCCGTCGGGACTAGCGGGAATCCAAGAGACCCAGTACTTC.

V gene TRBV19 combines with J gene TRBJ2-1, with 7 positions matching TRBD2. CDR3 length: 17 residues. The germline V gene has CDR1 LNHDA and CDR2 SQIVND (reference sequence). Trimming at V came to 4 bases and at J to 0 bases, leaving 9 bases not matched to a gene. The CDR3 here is CASSRISVAGSYNEQFF. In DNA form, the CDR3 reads TGTGCCAGTAGTAGAATCTCCGTAGCGGGCTCCTACAATGAGCAGTTCTTC.